The rows below give T cell receptor beta chains drawn from one sample of a study of shared clonotypes between healthy human individuals. Measured with immunoSEQ multiplex PCR; TCRdb has only the in-frame clones, and not every one. This table has about 1.1 million clones, around three quarters appearing once. Specimen: memory CD4+ T cells from PBMCs. These receptors all stem from a man younger than 30 in good health. Some clones in this sample may be carry-over from other donors' samples. The CDR3 runs from the conserved cysteine through the conserved F or W. Each record gives: D gene, clone size, J gene, V gene, CDR3 DNA, CDR3 protein. D genes are given only for firm matches. Some rows have no size entry. The others give once, few or many, or a class for an expanded clone.

d_gene: TRBD1; abundance: once; j_gene: TRBJ2-7; v_gene: TRBV5-1; CDR3nt: TGCGCCAGCAGCTTGGAAAGAACAGGGGGCAAGCAGTACTTC; CDR3aa: CASSLERTGGKQYF
d_gene: TRBD2; abundance: few; j_gene: TRBJ2-5; v_gene: TRBV28; CDR3nt: TGTGCCAGCAGCGGCCGGCGGGAGGGTCGGGAGACCCAGTACTTC; CDR3aa: CASSGRREGRETQYF
d_gene: .; abundance: .; j_gene: TRBJ2-3; v_gene: TRBV9; CDR3nt: TGTGCCAGCAGCGTAGCCCCAGGGGGCACAGATACGCAGTATTTT; CDR3aa: CASSVAPGGTDTQYF
d_gene: .; abundance: .; j_gene: TRBJ1-4; v_gene: TRBV19; CDR3nt: TGTGCCAGCTCCCTCCTGGCAGGGAATGAAAAACTGTTTTTT; CDR3aa: CASSLLAGNEKLFF
d_gene: .; abundance: .; j_gene: TRBJ2-7; v_gene: TRBV5-6; CDR3nt: TGTGCCAGCAGCGAGGGTGGACAGCCGCTCTACGAGCAGTACTTC; CDR3aa: CASSEGGQPLYEQYF
d_gene: .; abundance: .; j_gene: TRBJ1-4; v_gene: TRBV18; CDR3nt: TGTGCCAGCTCGGCCGGACCGGAAAAACTGTTTTTT; CDR3aa: CASSAGPEKLFF
d_gene: .; abundance: .; j_gene: TRBJ2-1; v_gene: TRBV18; CDR3nt: TGTGCCAGCTCACCGGGCAGGGCAGCCGGCAATGAGCAGTTCTTC; CDR3aa: CASSPGRAAGNEQFF
d_gene: .; abundance: .; j_gene: TRBJ1-2; v_gene: TRBV18; CDR3nt: TGTGCCAGCTCACCAACAGGGAGCTATGGCTACACCTTC; CDR3aa: CASSPTGSYGYTF
d_gene: .; abundance: .; j_gene: TRBJ2-1; v_gene: TRBV11-2; CDR3nt: TGTGCCAGCAGCTTAGGGGGGGCGAGTTACAATGAGCAGTTCTTC; CDR3aa: CASSLGGASYNEQFF
d_gene: .; abundance: .; j_gene: TRBJ2-7; v_gene: TRBV11-2; CDR3nt: TGTGCCAGCAGCTTAGTGGGCAGGGACGAGCAGTACTTC; CDR3aa: CASSLVGRDEQYF
d_gene: .; abundance: .; j_gene: TRBJ1-4; v_gene: TRBV14; CDR3nt: TGTGCCAGCAGCCAAGATGGGGGCGCGAATGAAAAACTGTTTTTT; CDR3aa: CASSQDGGANEKLFF
d_gene: .; abundance: .; j_gene: TRBJ2-3; v_gene: TRBV21-1; CDR3nt: TGTGCCAGCAGCAAATCGCGGTTGGAAGATACGCAGTATTTT; CDR3aa: CASSKSRLEDTQYF
d_gene: .; abundance: once; j_gene: TRBJ2-5; v_gene: TRBV7-3; CDR3nt: TGTGCCAGCAGCAGAACGGGCTCCAGGGGAGAAAGGGTATGGGAGACCCAGTACTTC; CDR3aa: CASSRTGSRGERVWETQYF
d_gene: .; abundance: .; j_gene: TRBJ2-5; v_gene: TRBV28; CDR3nt: TGTGCCAGCAGTTGGTGGGGAGAAGGGCGGGTACAGACCCAGTACTTC; CDR3aa: CASSWWGEGRVQTQYF
d_gene: TRBD2; abundance: .; j_gene: TRBJ2-6; v_gene: TRBV28; CDR3nt: TGTGCCAGCACCGGGACTACCACTTCTGGGGCCAACGTCCTGACTTTC; CDR3aa: CASTGTTTSGANVLTF
d_gene: TRBD1; abundance: .; j_gene: TRBJ2-5; v_gene: TRBV5-1; CDR3nt: TGCGCCAGCAGCCCGACACAGGGGACCCATGGGACCCAGTACTTC; CDR3aa: CASSPTQGTHGTQYF